The rows below give T cell receptor beta chains drawn from one sample of a study of blood T cell repertoires in COVID-19. Method: immunoSEQ multiplex PCR; TCRdb's copy keeps in-frame clones and lacks some. This sample has 150,000 to 200,000 clones, with about 88% found just once. Sequenced input: PBMCs or T cells enriched from blood (not recorded which). These receptors were taken from a woman in her forties in a cohort exposed to, infected with or recovered from COVID-19 (not recorded which). The CDR3 runs from the conserved cysteine through the conserved F or W. The D gene is left open where the match is weak. Expanded clones get a size class; other rows say once, few or many, or leave the size out.

d_call j_call v_call clone_size cdr3_nt cdr3_aa
NA TRBJ1-2 TRBV21-1 NA TGTGCCAGCAGCAAAGGACTCCACTATGGCTACACCTTC CASSKGLHYGYTF
NA TRBJ2-1 TRBV19 NA TGTGCCAGTAGCCTCAAGACTAGTAGTGGGACCAATGAGCAGTTCTTC CASSLKTSSGTNEQFF
NA TRBJ1-6 TRBV2 NA TGTGCCGTGGGGCGCGGCGGGAATAATTCACCCCTCCACTTT CAVGRGGNNSPLHF
NA TRBJ2-1 TRBV9 NA TGTGCCAGCAGCGCCTATTCCGGGTCCCGATCTCCCTCCTACAATGAGCAGTTCTTC CASSAYSGSRSPSYNEQFF
NA TRBJ2-2 TRBV9 NA TGTGCCAGCAGCGTTGGTTTAACTATGACCGGGGAGCTGTTTTTT CASSVGLTMTGELFF
TRBD1 TRBJ1-5 TRBV30 NA TGTGCCTGGAACGACAGGGGGGTTGATCAGCCCCAGCATTTT CAWNDRGVDQPQHF
NA TRBJ2-3 TRBV2 once TGTGCCAGCCTGCAGGGGAAACTCACAGATACGCAGTATTTT CASLQGKLTDTQYF
NA TRBJ1-2 TRBV3-1/TRBV3-2 NA TGTGCCAGCGCAAGTGGAGGGGCCACTAACTATGGCTACACCTTC CASASGGATNYGYTF
TRBD1 TRBJ2-1 TRBV2 NA TGTGCCAGCAGGAGGACAGGGGGCAATGAGCAGTTCTTC CASRRTGGNEQFF
NA TRBJ1-6 TRBV27 NA TGTGCCAGCAGTTTGACAAGCCCCCTCTATAATTCACCCCTCCACTTT CASSLTSPLYNSPLHF
TRBD1 TRBJ1-2 TRBV27 NA TGTGCCAGCAGACAAGGGGGCGATGGCTACACCTTC CASRQGGDGYTF
NA TRBJ2-7 TRBV11-3 NA TGTGCCAGCAGCTCCCAAACAGGGAACTACGAGCAGTACTTC CASSSQTGNYEQYF
NA TRBJ1-5 TRBV6-5 NA TGTGCCAGCAGTTATGGGGGCAGGGGTGGAAATCAGCCCCAGCATTTT CASSYGGRGGNQPQHF